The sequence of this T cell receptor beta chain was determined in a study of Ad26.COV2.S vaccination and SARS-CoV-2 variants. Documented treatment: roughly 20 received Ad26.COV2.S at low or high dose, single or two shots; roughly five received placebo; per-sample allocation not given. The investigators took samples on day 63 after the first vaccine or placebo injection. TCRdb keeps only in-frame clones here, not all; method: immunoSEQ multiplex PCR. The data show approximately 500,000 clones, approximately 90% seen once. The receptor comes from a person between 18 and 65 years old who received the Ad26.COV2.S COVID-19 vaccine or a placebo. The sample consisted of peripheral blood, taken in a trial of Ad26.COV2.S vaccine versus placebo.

CDR3 amino acids: CASSWLPAEVGSGNTIYF. The CDR3 region has the DNA TGCGCCAGCAGCTGGCTTCCAGCCGAGGTCGGCTCTGGAAACACCATATATTTT. The gene calls are TRBV5-1 and TRBJ1-3; D remains ambiguous. The CDR3 runs 18 residues. Per germline, CDR1 SGHRS and CDR2 YFSETQ. V was clipped by 3 bases and J by 0 bases, with 19 bases between them.